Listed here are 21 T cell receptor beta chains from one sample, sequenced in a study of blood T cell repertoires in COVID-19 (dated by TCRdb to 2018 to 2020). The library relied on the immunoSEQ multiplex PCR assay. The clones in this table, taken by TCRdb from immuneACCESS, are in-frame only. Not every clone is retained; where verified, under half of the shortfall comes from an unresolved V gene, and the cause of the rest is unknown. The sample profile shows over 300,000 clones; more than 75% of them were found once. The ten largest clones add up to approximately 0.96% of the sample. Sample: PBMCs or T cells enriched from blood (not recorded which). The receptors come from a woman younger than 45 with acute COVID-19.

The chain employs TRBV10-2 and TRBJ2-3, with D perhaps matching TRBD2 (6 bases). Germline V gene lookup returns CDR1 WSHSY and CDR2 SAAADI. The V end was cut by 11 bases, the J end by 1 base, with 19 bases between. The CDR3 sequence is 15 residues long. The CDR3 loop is CARTRRGEGTDTQYF. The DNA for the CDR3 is TGCGCCCGCACTAGAAGAGGGGAGGGCACAGATACGCAGTATTTT.

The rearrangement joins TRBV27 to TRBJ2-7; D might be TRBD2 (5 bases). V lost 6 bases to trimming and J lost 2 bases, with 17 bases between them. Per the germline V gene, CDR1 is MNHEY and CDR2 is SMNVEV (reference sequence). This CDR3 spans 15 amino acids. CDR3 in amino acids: CASRRPAGAAYEQYF. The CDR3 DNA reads TGTGCCAGCAGGCGACCGGCGGGCGCAGCCTACGAGCAGTACTTC.

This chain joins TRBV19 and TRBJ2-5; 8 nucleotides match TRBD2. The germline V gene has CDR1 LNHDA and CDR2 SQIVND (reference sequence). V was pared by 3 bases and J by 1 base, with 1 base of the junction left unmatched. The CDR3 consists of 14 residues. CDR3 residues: CASSIRGGQETQYF. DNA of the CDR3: TGTGCCAGTAGTATCCGGGGGGGCCAAGAGACCCAGTACTTC.

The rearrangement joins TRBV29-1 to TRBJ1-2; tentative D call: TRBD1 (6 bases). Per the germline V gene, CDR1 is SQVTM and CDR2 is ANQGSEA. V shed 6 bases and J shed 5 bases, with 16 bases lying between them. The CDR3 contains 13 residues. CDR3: CSVKTGLEYGYTF. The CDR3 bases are TGCAGCGTGAAGACAGGATTGGAGTATGGCTACACCTTC.

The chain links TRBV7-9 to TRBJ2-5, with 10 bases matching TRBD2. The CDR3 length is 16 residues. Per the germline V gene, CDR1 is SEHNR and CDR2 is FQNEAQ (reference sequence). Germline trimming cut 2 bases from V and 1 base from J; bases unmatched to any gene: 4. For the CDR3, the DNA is TGTGCCAGCAGCTTAATGGCTAGCGGGGGCCAAGAGACCCAGTACTTC. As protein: CASSLMASGGQETQYF.

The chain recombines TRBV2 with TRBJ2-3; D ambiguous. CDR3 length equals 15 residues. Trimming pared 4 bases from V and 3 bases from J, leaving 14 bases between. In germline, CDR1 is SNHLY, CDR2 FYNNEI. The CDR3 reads CASSAPLLGTDTQYF. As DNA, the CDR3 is TGTGCCAGCAGTGCTCCCCTTCTAGGTACAGATACGCAGTATTTT.

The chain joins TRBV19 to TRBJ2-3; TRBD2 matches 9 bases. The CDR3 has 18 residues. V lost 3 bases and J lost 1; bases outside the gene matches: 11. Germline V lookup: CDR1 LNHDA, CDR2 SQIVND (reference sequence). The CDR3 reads CASSMNIPASGGTDTQYF. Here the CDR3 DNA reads TGTGCCAGTAGTATGAATATTCCCGCTAGCGGGGGCACAGATACGCAGTATTTT.

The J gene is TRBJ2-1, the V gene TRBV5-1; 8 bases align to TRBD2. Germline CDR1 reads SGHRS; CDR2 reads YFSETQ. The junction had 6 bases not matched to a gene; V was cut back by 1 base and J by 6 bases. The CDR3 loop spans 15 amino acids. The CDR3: CASSLTSGGFNEQFF. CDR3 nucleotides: TGCGCCAGCAGCTTGACTAGCGGCGGCTTCAATGAGCAGTTCTTC. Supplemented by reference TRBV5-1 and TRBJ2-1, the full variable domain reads KAGVTQTPRYLIKTRGQQVTLSCSPISGHRSVSWYQQTPGQGLQFLFEYFSETQRNKGNFPGRFSGRQFSNSRSEMNVSTLELGDSALYLCASSLTSGGFNEQFFGPGTRLTVL.

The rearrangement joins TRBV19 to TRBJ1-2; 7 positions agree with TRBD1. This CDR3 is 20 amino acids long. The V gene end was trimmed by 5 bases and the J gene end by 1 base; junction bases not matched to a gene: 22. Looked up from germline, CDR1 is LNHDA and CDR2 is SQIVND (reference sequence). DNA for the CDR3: TGTGCCAGTAGTTCCGCGAACTTATTTAAAGTAACAGGGGATAACTATGGCTACACCTTC. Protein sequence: CASSSANLFKVTGDNYGYTF.

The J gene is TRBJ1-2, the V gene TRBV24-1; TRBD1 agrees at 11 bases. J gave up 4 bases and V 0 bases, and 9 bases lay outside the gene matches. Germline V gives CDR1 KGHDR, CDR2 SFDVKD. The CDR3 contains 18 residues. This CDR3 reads CATSDLPGQGANSYGYTF. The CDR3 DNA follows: TGTGCCACCAGTGATTTGCCAGGACAGGGGGCGAATAGCTATGGCTACACCTTC.

The CDR3, as DNA: TGTGCCAGCAGCTTTCAGCGAGGTAAGAACACTGAAGCTTTCTTT. It specifies CASSFQRGKNTEAFF. The rearrangement joins TRBV2 to TRBJ1-1, with D unresolved. CDR1 and CDR2 (germline): SNHLY, FYNNEI. The CDR3 covers 15 residues. Trimming pared 6 bases from V and 1 base from J, leaving 15 bases between.

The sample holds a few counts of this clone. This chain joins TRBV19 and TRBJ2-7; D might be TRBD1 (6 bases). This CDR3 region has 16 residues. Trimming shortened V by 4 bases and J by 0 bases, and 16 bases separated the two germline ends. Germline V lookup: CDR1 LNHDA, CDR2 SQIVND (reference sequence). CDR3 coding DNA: TGTGCCAGTAGTACCCGTGTGACAGGACCCTCCTACGAGCAGTACTTC. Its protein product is CASSTRVTGPSYEQYF.

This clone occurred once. The CDR3 coding sequence is TGTGCCATCAGTGCGGGGCTACGGGACAGGGGGCCGGAAAACACCGGGGAGCTGTTTTTT. Translation gives CAISAGLRDRGPENTGELFF. The chain recombines TRBV10-3 with TRBJ2-2; TRBD1 matches 12 bases. The CDR3 totals 20 residues. With 4 bases clipped from V and 2 bases from J, the junction kept 14 bases outside the gene matches. The germline V gene has CDR1 ENHRY and CDR2 SYGVKD.

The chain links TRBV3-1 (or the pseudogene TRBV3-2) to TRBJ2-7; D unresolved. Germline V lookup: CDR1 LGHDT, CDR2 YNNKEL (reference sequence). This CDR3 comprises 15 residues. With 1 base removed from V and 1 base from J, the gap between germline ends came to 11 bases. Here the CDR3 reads CASSQGAKRSYEQYF. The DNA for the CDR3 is TGTGCCAGCAGCCAAGGAGCAAAGAGGTCCTACGAGCAGTACTTC.

CDR3 sequence reads: CASTPTTGRAAYGYTF. In nucleotides, the CDR3 is TGTGCCAGCACCCCTACCACTGGGCGGGCCGCCTATGGCTACACCTTC. This rearrangement joins TRBV7-9 to TRBJ1-2; D is uncertain. V dropped 7 bases and J dropped 4 bases, with 22 bases sitting between them. CDR1 SEHNR and CDR2 FQNEAQ come from the germline V gene (reference sequence). The length of the CDR3 is 16 residues.

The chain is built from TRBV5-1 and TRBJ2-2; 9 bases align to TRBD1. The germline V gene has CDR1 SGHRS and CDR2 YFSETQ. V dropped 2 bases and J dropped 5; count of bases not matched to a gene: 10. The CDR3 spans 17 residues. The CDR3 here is CASSFVEGTGWTGELFF. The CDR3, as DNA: TGCGCCAGCAGCTTTGTGGAAGGGACAGGGTGGACCGGGGAGCTGTTTTTT. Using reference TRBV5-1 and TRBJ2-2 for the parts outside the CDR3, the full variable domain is KAGVTQTPRYLIKTRGQQVTLSCSPISGHRSVSWYQQTPGQGLQFLFEYFSETQRNKGNFPGRFSGRQFSNSRSEMNVSTLELGDSALYLCASSFVEGTGWTGELFFGEGSRLTVL.

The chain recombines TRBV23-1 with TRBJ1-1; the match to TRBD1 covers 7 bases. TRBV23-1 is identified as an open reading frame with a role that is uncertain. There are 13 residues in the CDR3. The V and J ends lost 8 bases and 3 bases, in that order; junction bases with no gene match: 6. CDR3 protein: CASLGDRDTEAFF. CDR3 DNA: TGCGCCAGCCTTGGCGACAGGGACACTGAAGCTTTCTTT.

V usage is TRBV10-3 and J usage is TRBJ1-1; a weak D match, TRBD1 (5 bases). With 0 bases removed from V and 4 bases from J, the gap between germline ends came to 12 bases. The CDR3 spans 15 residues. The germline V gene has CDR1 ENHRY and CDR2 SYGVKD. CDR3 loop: CAISESGLRATEAFF. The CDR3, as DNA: TGTGCCATCAGTGAGTCGGGGCTCAGGGCCACTGAAGCTTTCTTT.

CDR3: CASRYSGTSGELAKNIQYF. CDR3 coding DNA: TGTGCCAGCAGATATTCCGGGACTAGCGGGGAACTAGCCAAAAACATTCAGTACTTC. The chain is built from TRBV2 and TRBJ2-4; 13 bases match TRBD2. V gave up 6 bases and J gave up 0 bases; unmatched junction bases: 11. The CDR3 length is 19 residues. Germline lookup yields CDR1 SNHLY and CDR2 FYNNEI.

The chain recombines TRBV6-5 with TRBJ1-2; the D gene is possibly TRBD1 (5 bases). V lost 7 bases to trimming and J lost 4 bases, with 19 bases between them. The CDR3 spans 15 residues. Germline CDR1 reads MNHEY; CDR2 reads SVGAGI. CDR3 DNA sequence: TGTGCCAGCACCAACGGGCAGGGCGTTGGCTATGGCTACACCTTC. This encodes CASTNGQGVGYGYTF.

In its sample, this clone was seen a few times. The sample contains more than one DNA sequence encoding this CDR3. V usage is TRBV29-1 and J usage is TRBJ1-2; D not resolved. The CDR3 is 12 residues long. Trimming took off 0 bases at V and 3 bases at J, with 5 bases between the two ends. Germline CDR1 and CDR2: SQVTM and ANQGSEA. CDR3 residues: CSVEDRDYGYTF. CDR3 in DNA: TGCAGCGTTGAAGATCGGGACTATGGCTACACCTTC.